A single sample is the source of the 10 T cell receptor beta chains below, sequenced in a study of T-cell reconstitution after alpha-beta-depleted transplantation in children. A TCRbeta library incorporating unique molecular identifiers was prepared. TCRdb processed the PCR reads anew with MiXCR; each CDR3 protein has one entry. The data show around 680,000 distinct CDR3 sequences, roughly 17% seen once. Material: PBMCs from the stem cell graft donor, obtained from the stem cell graft. The source of these receptors is a human donor who donated a stem cell graft to a child with acute myeloid leukemia.

In this sample, this clonotype turned up many times. This chain uses TRBV5-1 with TRBJ2-5; TRBD2 is a possible D gene (7 bases). The V and J ends lost 4 bases and 2 bases respectively, with 18 bases between them. Germline V lookup: CDR1 SGHRS, CDR2 YFSETQ. The CDR3 has 16 amino acids. CDR3 region: CASSREGDFVQETQYF. Written as DNA, the CDR3 is TGCGCCAGCAGCAGGGAGGGGGACTTCGTTCAAGAGACCCAGTACTTC.

This clonotype was seen many times. This CDR3 is CASSLVVLPGIQYF. As DNA, the CDR3 is TGTGCCAGCAGCTTGGTCGTATTACCTGGCATTCAGTACTTC. This chain links TRBV5-5 with TRBJ2-4; D unresolved. The CDR3 runs to 14 residues. The V gene's germline CDR1 is SGHKS and CDR2 YYEKEE (reference sequence). V gave up 0 bases and J gave up 9 bases, with 13 bases separating them.

CDR3 sequence (DNA): TGTGCCAGCAGCGCCTACCGGGACAGGGGGTCCTATGGCTACACCTTC. This gives the protein CASSAYRDRGSYGYTF. V gene TRBV11-2 combines with J gene TRBJ1-2; TRBD1 agrees at 11 bases. The CDR3 totals 16 residues. J lost 4 bases, V lost 5 bases, and 9 bases had no gene match. Germline V gene data show CDR1 as SGHAT and CDR2 as FQNNGV. Full variable domain (rest looked up from reference TRBV11-2 and TRBJ1-2): EAGVAQSPRYKIIEKRQSVAFWCNPISGHATLYWYQQILGQGPKLLIQFQNNGVVDDSQLPKDRFSAERLKGVDSTLKIQPAKLEDSAVYLCASSAYRDRGSYGYTFGSGTRLTVV.

This clonotype was counted ten times or more. The gene calls are TRBV10-3 and TRBJ2-5; tentatively, D is TRBD1 or TRBD2 (6 bases each). Deletions cut 3 bases from V and 5 bases from J, with 13 bases between. The CDR3 covers 14 residues. Looked up from germline, CDR1 is ENHRY and CDR2 is SYGVKD. The CDR3, as DNA: TGTGCCATCAGTGACCGCACAGGGAGGGAGACCCAGTACTTC. Its protein product is CAISDRTGRETQYF.

Many counts were recorded for this clonotype. V gene TRBV20-1 combines with J gene TRBJ1-5; D possibly corresponds to TRBD1 (5 bases). CDR1 and CDR2 from the germline V gene are DFQATT and SNEGSKA (reference sequence). The V end was cut by 3 bases, the J end by 1 base, with 25 bases between. This CDR3 is built from 19 residues. Here the CDR3 DNA reads TGCAGTGCTAGCCCGCCTACTGCAGGGTTAATAATGAGCAATCAGCCCCAGCATTTT. Its translation is CSASPPTAGLIMSNQPQHF.

There are many counts of this clonotype. V usage is TRBV20-1 and J usage is TRBJ1-4; D ambiguous. The length of the CDR3 is 10 residues. Germline V gene lookup returns CDR1 DFQATT and CDR2 SNEGSKA (reference sequence). V was cut by 0 bases and J by 10 bases, with 3 bases left in between. CDR3 coding DNA: TGCAGTGCTAGAGATGGAAAACTGTTTTTT. As protein: CSARDGKLFF.

The table lists this clonotype with a few counts. The chain recombines TRBV4-2 with TRBJ2-2; D gene unclear. The V end lost 0 bases, the J end lost 1 base, and 6 bases lay between the germline ends. The CDR3 contains 15 residues. The V gene's germline CDR1 is LGHNA and CDR2 YNFKEQ. The CDR3 DNA sequence: TGTGCCAGCAGCCAAGATTGGCTGAACACCGGGGAGCTGTTTTTT. This codes for CASSQDWLNTGELFF.

There are a few counts of this clonotype. This CDR3 is CASSFGGPPDTQYF. DNA for the CDR3: TGTGCCAGCAGCTTTGGGGGGCCACCAGATACGCAGTATTTT. J is TRBJ2-3 and V is TRBV7-2; D may correspond to TRBD1 or TRBD2 (6 bases each). V was shortened by 3 bases and J by 4 bases, with 11 bases between the two germline ends. This CDR3 comprises 14 residues. Germline V gives CDR1 SGHTA, CDR2 FQGNSA.

This chain connects TRBV29-1 to TRBJ2-2, with no clear D. The CDR3 has 13 amino acids. The germline V gene has CDR1 SQVTM and CDR2 ANQGSEA. V was cut by 6 bases and J by 0 bases, with 8 bases left in between. Written as DNA, the CDR3 is TGCAGCGTGAAGGTACCGAACACCGGGGAGCTGTTTTTT. Its translation: CSVKVPNTGELFF.

This clonotype has a count of ten or more. The J gene is TRBJ1-2, the V gene TRBV20-1, with D unresolved. This CDR3 is 13 amino acids long. Germline V gene data show CDR1 as DFQATT and CDR2 as SNEGSKA (reference sequence). V lost 3 bases and J 4 bases, leaving 12 bases between the germline ends. CDR3 sequence: CSASKGLGYGYTF. CDR3 DNA sequence: TGCAGTGCTAGTAAAGGGTTAGGCTATGGCTACACCTTC.